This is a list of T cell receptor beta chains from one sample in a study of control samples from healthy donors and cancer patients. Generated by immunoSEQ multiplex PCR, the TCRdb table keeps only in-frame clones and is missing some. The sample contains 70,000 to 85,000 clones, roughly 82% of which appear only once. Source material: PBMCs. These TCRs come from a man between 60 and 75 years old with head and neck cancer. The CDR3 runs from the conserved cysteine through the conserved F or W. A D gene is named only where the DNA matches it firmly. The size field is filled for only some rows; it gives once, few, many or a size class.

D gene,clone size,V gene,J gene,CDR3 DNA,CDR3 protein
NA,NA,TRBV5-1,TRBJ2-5,TGCGCCAGCAGCTTGTCGCTAGGGAGTCAAGAGACCCAGTACTTC,CASSLSLGSQETQYF
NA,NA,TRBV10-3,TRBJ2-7,TGTGCCATCGGACAACCGACCCATTACGAGCAGTACTTC,CAIGQPTHYEQYF
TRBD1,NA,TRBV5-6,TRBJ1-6,TGTGCCAGCAGCTGGGGGGACAGCGATTCACCCCTCCACTTT,CASSWGDSDSPLHF
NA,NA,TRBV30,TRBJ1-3,TGTGCCTGGGTGCGAGTAGGTGGAAACACCATATATTTT,CAWVRVGGNTIYF
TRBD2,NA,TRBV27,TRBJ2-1,TGTGCCAGCAGTTTGAGCGGGAGTGCCTACAATGAGCAGTTCTTC,CASSLSGSAYNEQFF
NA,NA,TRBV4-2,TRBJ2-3,TGTGCCAGCAGCCATCTCAGAGGCGGCAGCACAGATACGCAGTATTTT,CASSHLRGGSTDTQYF
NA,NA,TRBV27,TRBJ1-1,TGTGCCAGCAAAGTTTCTAGGGGGAACACTGAAGCTTTCTTT,CASKVSRGNTEAFF
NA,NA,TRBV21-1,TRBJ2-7,TGTGCCAGCAGCAAAAAAGAGGGACTAGCGCTTTACCCCTCCTACGAGCAGTACTTC,CASSKKEGLALYPSYEQYF
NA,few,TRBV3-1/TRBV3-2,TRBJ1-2,TGTGCCAGCAGCCAGACGGGGGGCACTTCCTATGGCTACACCTTC,CASSQTGGTSYGYTF
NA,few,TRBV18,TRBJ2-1,TGTGCCAGCTCTACAAACAATGAGCAGTTCTTC,CASSTNNEQFF
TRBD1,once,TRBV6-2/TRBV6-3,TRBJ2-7,TGTGCCAGCAGTTACTCGATGGGACAGCCCTCCTACGAGCAGTACTTC,CASSYSMGQPSYEQYF
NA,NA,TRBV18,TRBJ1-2,TGTGCCAGCTCACCGCGGGAGGGCAGGGGTTTGACTGGCTACACCTTC,CASSPREGRGLTGYTF
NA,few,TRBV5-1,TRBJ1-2,TGCGCCAGCAGCACAGCAGGATTTAATCGTGGCTACACCTTC,CASSTAGFNRGYTF
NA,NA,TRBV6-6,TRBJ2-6,TGTGCCAGCAGTAGAAGACCCTCTGGGGGGGCCAACGTCCTGACTTTC,CASSRRPSGGANVLTF
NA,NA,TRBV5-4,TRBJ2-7,TGTGCCAGCAGCTTAGAGGGTGGGTCCTACGAGCAGTACTTC,CASSLEGGSYEQYF
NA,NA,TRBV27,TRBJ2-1,TGTGCCAGCAGTCCCCCCCTTACGATAGTGGTAAACAATGAGCAGTTCTTC,CASSPPLTIVVNNEQFF
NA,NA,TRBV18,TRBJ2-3,TGTGCCAGCTCACCACAAATGGACAGATCTAGCACAGATACGCAGTATTTT,CASSPQMDRSSTDTQYF
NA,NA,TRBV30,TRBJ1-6,TGTGCCTGGTCGAAGGGGCTGGATTCACCCCTCCACTTT,CAWSKGLDSPLHF
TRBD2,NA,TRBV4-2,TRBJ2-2,TGTGCCAGCAGCCCCCGGCTAGCGGGAGGCTTTGGCGCCGGGGAGCTGTTTTTT,CASSPRLAGGFGAGELFF
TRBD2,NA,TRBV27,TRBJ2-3,TGTGCCAGCAGTTTCCCCCCACTAGCGGCTAGCACAGATACGCAGTATTTT,CASSFPPLAASTDTQYF
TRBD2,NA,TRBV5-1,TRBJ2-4,TGCGCCAGCAGCTTGGTTAGGGCTAGCGGAGTGAAAACAATACTAGCCAAAAACATTCAGTACTTC,CASSLVRASGVKTILAKNIQYF
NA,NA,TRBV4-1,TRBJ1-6,TGCGCCAGCAGGCAATATAATTCACCCCTCCACTTT,CASRQYNSPLHF
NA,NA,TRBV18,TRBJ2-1,TGTGCCAGCTCACCAAGAGGCAACGGGGGTGCCAATGAGCAGTTCTTC,CASSPRGNGGANEQFF
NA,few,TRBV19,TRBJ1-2,TGTGCCAGTAGTATTCAGGGGCAGCAATTGTATGGCTACACCTTC,CASSIQGQQLYGYTF
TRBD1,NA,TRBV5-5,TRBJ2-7,TGTGCCAGCAGCTTGGGACCGGGACAGCAATACGAGCAGTACTTC,CASSLGPGQQYEQYF